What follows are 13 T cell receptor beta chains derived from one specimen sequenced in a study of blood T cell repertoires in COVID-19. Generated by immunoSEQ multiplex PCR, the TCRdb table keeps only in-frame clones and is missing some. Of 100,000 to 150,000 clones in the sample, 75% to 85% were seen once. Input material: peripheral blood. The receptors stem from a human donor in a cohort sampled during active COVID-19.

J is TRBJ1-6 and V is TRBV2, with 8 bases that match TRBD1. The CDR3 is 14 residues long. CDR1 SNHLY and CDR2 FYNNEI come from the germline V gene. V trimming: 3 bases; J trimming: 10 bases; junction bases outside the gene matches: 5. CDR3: CASSDRGTGSPLHF. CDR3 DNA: TGTGCCAGCAGTGACAGGGGGACAGGATCACCCCTCCACTTT. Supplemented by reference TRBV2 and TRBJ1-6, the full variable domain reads EPEVTQTPSHQVTQMGQEVILRCVPISNHLYFYWYRQILGQKVEFLVSFYNNEISEKSEIFDDQFSVERPDGSNFTLKIRSTKLEDSAMYFCASSDRGTGSPLHFGNGTRLTVT.

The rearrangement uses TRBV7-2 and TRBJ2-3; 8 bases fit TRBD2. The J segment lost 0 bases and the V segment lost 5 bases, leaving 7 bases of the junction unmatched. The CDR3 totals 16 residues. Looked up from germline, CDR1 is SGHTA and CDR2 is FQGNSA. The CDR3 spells CASSPSAGVSTDTQYF. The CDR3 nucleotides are TGTGCCAGCAGCCCGTCAGCGGGGGTAAGCACAGATACGCAGTATTTT.

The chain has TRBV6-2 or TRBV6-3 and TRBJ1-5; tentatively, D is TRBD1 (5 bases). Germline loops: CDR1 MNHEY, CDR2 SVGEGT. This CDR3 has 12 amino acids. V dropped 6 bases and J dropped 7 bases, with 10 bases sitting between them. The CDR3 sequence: CASSPGLQPQHF. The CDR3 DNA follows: TGTGCCAGCAGCCCGGGGCTCCAGCCCCAGCATTTT.

DNA of the CDR3: TGTGCCAGCAGCCTGGGACAGGGGGGACAAGAGACCCAGTACTTC. It yields the protein CASSLGQGGQETQYF. The rearrangement uses TRBV5-4 and TRBJ2-5, with 11 bases matching TRBD1. The CDR3 runs to 15 residues. The trim removed 4 bases at V and 2 bases at J, leaving 4 bases unmatched. CDR1 SGHNT and CDR2 YYREEE come from the germline V gene (reference sequence).

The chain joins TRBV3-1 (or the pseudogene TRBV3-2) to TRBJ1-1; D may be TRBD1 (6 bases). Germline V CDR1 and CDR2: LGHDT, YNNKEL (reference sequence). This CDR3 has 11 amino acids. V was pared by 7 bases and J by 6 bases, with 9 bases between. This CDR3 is CASTQGSEAFF. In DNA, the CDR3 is TGTGCCAGCACACAGGGTTCTGAAGCTTTCTTT.

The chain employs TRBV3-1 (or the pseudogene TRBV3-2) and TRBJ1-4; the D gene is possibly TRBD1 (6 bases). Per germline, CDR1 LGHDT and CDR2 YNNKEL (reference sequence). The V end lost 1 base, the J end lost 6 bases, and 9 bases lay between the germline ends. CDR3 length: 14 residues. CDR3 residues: CASSQVQGYEKLFF. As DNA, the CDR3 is TGTGCCAGCAGCCAAGTACAGGGATATGAAAAACTGTTTTTT.

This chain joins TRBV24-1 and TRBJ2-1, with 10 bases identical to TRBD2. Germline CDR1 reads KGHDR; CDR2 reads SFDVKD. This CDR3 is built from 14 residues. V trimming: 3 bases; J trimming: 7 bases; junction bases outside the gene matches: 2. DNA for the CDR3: TGTGCCACCAGTGATAGCGGGGGGGGGAATGAGCAGTTCTTC. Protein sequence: CATSDSGGGNEQFF.

The CDR3 DNA reads as TGTGCCACCAGTGATTTCACACGGGACTATGGCTACACCTTC. This gives the protein CATSDFTRDYGYTF. V is TRBV24-1 and J is TRBJ1-2; D gene ambiguous. The CDR3 contains 14 residues. The germline V gene encodes CDR1 KGHDR and CDR2 SFDVKD. Trimming removed 1 base from V and 3 bases from J, with 8 bases in between.

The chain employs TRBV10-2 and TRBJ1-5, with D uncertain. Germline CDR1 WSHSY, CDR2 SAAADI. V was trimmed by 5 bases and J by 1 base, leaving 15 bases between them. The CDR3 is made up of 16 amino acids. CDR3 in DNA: TGCGCCAGCAGTTCCCCCACAGAAGGCAGCAATCAGCCCCAGCATTTT. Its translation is CASSSPTEGSNQPQHF.

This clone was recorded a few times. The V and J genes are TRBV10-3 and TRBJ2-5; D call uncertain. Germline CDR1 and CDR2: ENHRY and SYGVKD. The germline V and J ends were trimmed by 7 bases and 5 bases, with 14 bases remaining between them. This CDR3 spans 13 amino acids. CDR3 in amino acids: CAIKEGTEETQYF. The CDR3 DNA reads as TGTGCCATCAAGGAAGGTACAGAGGAGACCCAGTACTTC.

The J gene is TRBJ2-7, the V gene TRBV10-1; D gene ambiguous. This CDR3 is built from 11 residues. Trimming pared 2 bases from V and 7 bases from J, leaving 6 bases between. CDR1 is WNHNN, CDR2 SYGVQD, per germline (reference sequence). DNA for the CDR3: TGCGCCAGCAGTGAGGGCCTGGAGCAGTACTTC. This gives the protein CASSEGLEQYF.

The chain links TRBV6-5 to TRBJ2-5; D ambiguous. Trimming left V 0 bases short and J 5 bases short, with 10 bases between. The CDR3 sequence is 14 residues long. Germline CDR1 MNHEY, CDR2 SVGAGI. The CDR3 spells CASSYSLITETQYF. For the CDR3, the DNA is TGTGCCAGCAGTTACTCGCTAATAACGGAGACCCAGTACTTC.

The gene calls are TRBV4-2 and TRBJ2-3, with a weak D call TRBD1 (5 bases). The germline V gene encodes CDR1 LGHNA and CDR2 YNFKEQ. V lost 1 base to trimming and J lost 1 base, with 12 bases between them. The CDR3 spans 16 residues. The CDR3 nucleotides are TGTGCCAGCAGCCAAGGAACAGGCGATCGCACAGATACGCAGTATTTT. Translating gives CASSQGTGDRTDTQYF.